These 23 T cell receptor beta chains share one sample of origin, sequenced in a study of T cells in Graves' hyperthyroidism and ophthalmopathy. From RNA transcripts, TCR beta CDR3 regions were amplified. RT-PCR in the first round (using the HTBI primer set) targeted the TCR CDR3. Via MiXCR, TCRdb re-called the multiplex PCR reads, giving one row per CDR3 protein. The sample has 700,000 to 850,000 distinct CDR3 sequences; roughly a third are singletons. The sample consisted of blood. These receptors were obtained from a woman in her thirties or forties with Graves' hyperthyroidism.

The CDR3 DNA reads as TGTGCCAGCAGCTCCGGACCAGTTCTGGTCTTTAGGGGTGAAGCTTTCTTT. It yields the protein CASSSGPVLVFRGEAFF. The J gene is TRBJ1-1, the V gene TRBV7-2, with D possibly matching TRBD1 (5 bases). The CDR3 is made up of 17 amino acids. CDR1 is SGHTA and CDR2 is FQGNSA in the germline V gene. Deletions cut 4 bases from V and 7 bases from J, with 25 bases between.

This clonotype was seen once. This chain connects TRBV7-2 to TRBJ1-5, with 8 bases fitting TRBD1. The CDR3 is made up of 13 amino acids. Germline assignment: CDR1 SGHTA and CDR2 FQGNSA. The junction had 6 bases not matched to a gene; V was cut back by 8 bases and J by 6 bases. CDR3 loop: CASQGQGSQPQHF. DNA for the CDR3: TGTGCCAGCCAAGGACAGGGAAGTCAGCCCCAGCATTTT.

The chain is built from TRBV7-9 and TRBJ1-3; D ambiguous. The V end was cut by 3 bases, the J end by 8 bases, with 14 bases between. CDR1 and CDR2 (germline): SEHNR, FQNEAQ (reference sequence). The CDR3 has 14 amino acids. The CDR3 DNA follows: TGTGCCAGCAGCTTGGACGGATATGGCTACACCATATATTTT. Protein sequence: CASSLDGYGYTIYF.

On this clonotype: The junction departs from the called germline gene at one end, perhaps through a read error. The chain joins TRBV10-3 to TRBJ2-2, with D possibly matching TRBD2 (5 bases). From germline, CDR1 is ENHRY and CDR2 SYGVKD. The CDR3 sequence is 16 residues long. CDR3 amino acids: CATVNPTGSSYNEQFF. CDR3 sequence (DNA): TGTGCCACGGTCAACCCGACGGGGAGCTCCTACAATGAGCAGTTTTTT.

The chain couples TRBV5-1 to TRBJ2-5; TRBD2 aligns across 14 bases. The CDR3 spans 19 residues. Germline V gene data show CDR1 as SGHRS and CDR2 as YFSETQ. V lost 4 bases and J lost 6; bases outside the gene matches: 17. CDR3 nucleotide sequence: TGCGCCAGCAGCCCTACTGGACTAGCGGGGGGCCGAAGATTACAGACCCAGTACTTC. Its protein product is CASSPTGLAGGRRLQTQYF.

In this sample, this clonotype turned up a few times. This chain connects TRBV7-9 to TRBJ1-1, with no clear D. Germline V lookup: CDR1 SEHNR, CDR2 FQNEAQ (reference sequence). V shed 5 bases and J shed 1 base, with 14 bases lying between them. CDR3 length: 15 residues. The chain's CDR3 is CASSPSLGWNTEAFF. The DNA of the CDR3 is TGTGCCAGCAGCCCCTCCCTGGGTTGGAACACTGAAGCTTTCTTT. The variable domain in full, with the rest retrieved from reference TRBV7-9 and TRBJ1-1, is DTGVSQNPRHKITKRGQNVTFRCDPISEHNRLYWYRQTLGQGPEFLTYFQNEAQLEKSRLLSDRFSAERPKGSFSTLEIQRTEQGDSAMYLCASSPSLGWNTEAFFGQGTRLTVV.

This clonotype came up many times. The genes are TRBV29-1 and TRBJ2-7, with a tentative D call TRBD1 (8 bases). The CDR3 is 14 amino acids. Germline CDR1 and CDR2: SQVTM and ANQGSEA. The V gene lost 5 bases and the J gene lost 2 bases, with 16 bases spanning the gap. CDR3 protein: CSVRGGDRPYEQYF. The CDR3 DNA sequence: TGCAGCGTTAGGGGGGGGGACAGGCCCTACGAGCAGTACTTC.

This clonotype appeared many times. The rearrangement joins TRBV19 to TRBJ1-1; D is unclear. This CDR3 spans 13 amino acids. In germline, CDR1 is LNHDA, CDR2 SQIVND (reference sequence). The ends were cut back, 2 bases at V and 5 bases at J, with 9 bases in the middle. The CDR3 sequence: CASSISGWTEAFF. The CDR3 DNA sequence: TGTGCCAGTAGTATATCGGGTTGGACTGAAGCTTTCTTT.

The chain recombines TRBV7-2 with TRBJ2-7; TRBD2 matches at 8 bases. With 8 bases clipped from V and 7 bases from J, the junction kept 25 bases outside the gene matches. The CDR3 totals 18 residues. CDR1 is SGHTA and CDR2 is FQGNSA in the germline V gene. CDR3 in amino acids: CASPPPAGGLSGAWEQYF. The CDR3 coding sequence is TGTGCCAGCCCACCTCCGGCGGGGGGCCTTAGCGGGGCCTGGGAGCAGTACTTC.

The count of this clonotype is one. This chain connects TRBV6-5 to TRBJ1-5; D may be TRBD1 (5 bases). Trimming removed 4 bases from V and 6 bases from J, with 16 bases in between. This CDR3 has 15 amino acids. The V gene's germline CDR1 is MNHEY and CDR2 SVGAGI. The CDR3 sequence is CASSLYGGVGQPQHF. CDR3 nucleotide sequence: TGTGCCAGCAGTTTATATGGGGGAGTGGGTCAGCCCCAGCATTTT.

This clonotype was seen a handful of times. The CDR3 spells CASSPQGYTGELFF. CDR3 nucleotides: TGTGCCAGCAGTCCACAGGGGTACACCGGGGAGCTGTTTTTT. The J gene is TRBJ2-2, the V gene TRBV7-9; 7 nucleotides line up with TRBD1. The CDR3 consists of 14 residues. Germline loops: CDR1 SEHNR, CDR2 FQNEAQ (reference sequence). Trimming at V came to 6 bases and at J to 3 bases, leaving 4 bases not matched to a gene.

This clonotype was detected a few times. This chain uses TRBV20-1 with TRBJ1-1; D gene unclear. In germline, CDR1 is DFQATT, CDR2 SNEGSKA (reference sequence). The V gene lost 3 bases and the J gene lost 8 bases, with 4 bases spanning the gap. The CDR3 covers 9 residues. CDR3 bases: TGCAGTGCTAGCGGAGAAGCTTTCTTT. It codes for CSASGEAFF.

In this sample, this clonotype turned up many times. This chain connects TRBV29-1 to TRBJ1-2; D is undetermined. Looked up from germline, CDR1 is SQVTM and CDR2 is ANQGSEA. The CDR3 covers 14 residues. Trimming cost V 4 bases and J 0 bases, with 12 bases left between them. CDR3 sequence: CSVVTVEANYGYTF. The CDR3 DNA sequence: TGCAGCGTTGTTACGGTAGAAGCTAACTATGGCTACACCTTC. The entire variable domain, with the rest obtained from reference TRBV29-1 and TRBJ1-2, is as follows: SAVISQKPSRDICQRGTSLTIQCQVDSQVTMMFWYRQQPGQSLTLIATANQGSEATYESGFVIDKFPISRPNLTFSTLTVSNMSPEDSSIYLCSVVTVEANYGYTFGSGTRLTVV.

The gene calls are TRBV10-3 and TRBJ2-2; perhaps TRBD1 as D (6 bases). This CDR3 contains 16 residues. Trimming shortened V by 3 bases and J by 7 bases, and 18 bases separated the two germline ends. Germline V gives CDR1 ENHRY, CDR2 SYGVKD. The CDR3 bases are TGTGCCATCAGTGACCCCGACAGGCGCTCAAGCGGGGAGCTGTTTTTT. Its translation is CAISDPDRRSSGELFF.

This clonotype came up a few times. The rearrangement links TRBV28 to TRBJ1-2; 7 bases map to TRBD1. Germline V gene data show CDR1 as MDHEN and CDR2 as SYDVKM. V lost 2 bases, J lost 8 bases, and 5 bases stayed unmatched. CDR3 length equals 13 residues. The CDR3 coding sequence is TGTGCCAGCAGTTTAAGACAGGGTGGCGGCTACACCTTC. It yields the protein CASSLRQGGGYTF.

The sample holds many counts of this clonotype. The CDR3 region is CASSSRDRGEKLFF. Written as DNA, the CDR3 is TGTGCCAGCAGCTCCCGGGACAGGGGTGAAAAACTGTTTTTT. This chain connects TRBV7-2 to TRBJ1-4; 10 bases fit TRBD1. Germline V lookup: CDR1 SGHTA, CDR2 FQGNSA. The CDR3 loop spans 14 amino acids. V lost 4 bases and J lost 7; bases outside the gene matches: 3. The full variable domain, its missing parts supplied by reference TRBV7-2 and TRBJ1-4, is GAGVSQSPSNKVTEKGKDVELRCDPISGHTALYWYRQSLGQGLEFLIYFQGNSAPDKSGLPSDRFSAERTGGSVSTLTIQRTQQEDSAVYLCASSSRDRGEKLFFGSGTQLSVL.

In its sample, this clonotype was seen many times. The chain joins TRBV7-2 to TRBJ1-1; maybe TRBD1 (5 bases). The CDR3 loop spans 13 amino acids. V shed 3 bases and J shed 8 bases, with 13 bases lying between them. Germline V gene data show CDR1 as SGHTA and CDR2 as FQGNSA. The CDR3 protein is CASSLTRDQEAFF. CDR3 sequence (DNA): TGTGCCAGCAGCTTGACCCGGGACCAAGAAGCTTTCTTT.

Details on this clonotype: A read error may produce the germline difference seen at one junction end. The rearrangement links TRBV6-1 to TRBJ1-4, with a possible D match to TRBD1 (6 bases). CDR1 MNHNS and CDR2 SASEGT come from the germline V gene. This CDR3 region has 17 residues. CDR3 loop: CASSRWTALSNPGKLSF. The DNA for the CDR3 is TGTGCCAGCAGTAGGTGGACAGCCCTTTCGAACCCGGGAAAACTGTCTTTT.

The gene calls are TRBV2 and TRBJ2-7, with no clear D. The DNA matches TRBJ2-1 better at its end, which makes the J call doubtful. This CDR3 is built from 15 residues. Germline V gene data show CDR1 as SNHLY and CDR2 as FYNNEI. Here the CDR3 reads CASSVSGIWVNEQFF. The CDR3 DNA reads as TGTGCCAGCAGTGTTTCGGGTATTTGGGTGAATGAGCAGTTCTTC.

This chain uses TRBV9 with TRBJ2-3; no definite D call. This CDR3 is 15 amino acids long. Germline V gene sequence: CDR1 SGDLS, CDR2 YYNGEE. Trimming shortened V by 0 bases and J by 0 bases, and 8 bases separated the two germline ends. The CDR3 reads CASSVEGSSTDTQYF. In DNA, the CDR3 is TGTGCCAGCAGCGTAGAAGGTAGTAGCACAGATACGCAGTATTTT.

Ten or more counts support this clonotype. The rearrangement joins TRBV10-3 to TRBJ2-5, with 7 bases lining up with TRBD2. CDR1 and CDR2 (germline): ENHRY, SYGVKD. The junction had 10 bases not matched to a gene; V was cut back by 4 bases and J by 2 bases. The CDR3 contains 16 residues. DNA for the CDR3: TGTGCCATCAGTGGGGCCTCACTAGCGACGCAAGAGACCCAGTACTTC. Residues: CAISGASLATQETQYF.

With regard to this clonotype: Compared with germline, one end of the junction differs, possibly owing to a read error. The rearrangement uses TRBV7-3 and TRBJ2-7; 10 bases are a match to TRBD1. Germline V lookup: CDR1 SGHTA, CDR2 FQGTGA. The CDR3 totals 15 residues. The CDR3 DNA reads TGTGCCAGCAGCTATGACAGGGGGCCCTCCTACGGGCAGTACTTC. Its translation: CASSYDRGPSYGQYF.

About this clonotype: One base away lies a much larger clone, so this may be a sequencing read error. This chain connects TRBV7-2 to TRBJ2-7, with 7 bases aligning to TRBD1. Germline-derived CDR1 and CDR2 are SGHTA and FQGNSA. This CDR3 comprises 15 residues. CDR3 DNA sequence: TGTGCCAGCAGCCCTCCGGGACAGAAATCCTACGAGCAGTGCTTC. Encoded protein: CASSPPGQKSYEQCF.